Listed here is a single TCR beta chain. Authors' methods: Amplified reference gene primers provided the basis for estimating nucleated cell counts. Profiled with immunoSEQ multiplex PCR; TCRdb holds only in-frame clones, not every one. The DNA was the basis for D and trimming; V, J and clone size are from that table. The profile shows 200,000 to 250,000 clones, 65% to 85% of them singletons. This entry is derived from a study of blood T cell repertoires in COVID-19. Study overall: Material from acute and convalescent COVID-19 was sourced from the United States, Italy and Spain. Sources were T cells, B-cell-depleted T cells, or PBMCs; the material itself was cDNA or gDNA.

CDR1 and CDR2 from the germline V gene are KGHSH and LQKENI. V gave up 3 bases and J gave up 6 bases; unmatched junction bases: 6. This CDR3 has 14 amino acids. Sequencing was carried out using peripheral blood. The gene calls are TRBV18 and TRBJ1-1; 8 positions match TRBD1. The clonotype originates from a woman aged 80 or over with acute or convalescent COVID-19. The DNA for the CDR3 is TGTGCCAGCTCACCGTATGAGGGACAGGCTGAAGCTTTCTTT. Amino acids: CASSPYEGQAEAFF.